These 14 T cell receptor beta chains were all obtained from the same sample, sequenced in a study of shared clonotypes between healthy human individuals. Here immunoSEQ multiplex PCR was the method, and the copy in TCRdb shows in-frame clones only, minus some. This sample has about 820,000 clones, with 80% to 95% found just once. The naive CD8 fraction comprised CD45RO-negative cells positively selected for CCR7 and excluded terminally differentiated effector memory CD45RA+ cells. Sequenced input: naive CD8+ T cells sorted from blood. The receptors were sampled from a man aged 25 to 40 in good health.

This chain uses TRBV6-5 with TRBJ1-2; D remains unclear. In germline, CDR1 is MNHEY, CDR2 SVGAGI. V was shortened by 11 bases and J by 3 bases, with 13 bases between the two germline ends. The CDR3 has 12 amino acids. This CDR3 is CALRALDYGYTF. The DNA for the CDR3 is TGTGCCCTAAGGGCCCTGGACTATGGCTACACCTTC.

This sequence joins TRBV10-3 and TRBJ2-3, with D hard to call. V was trimmed by 10 bases and J by 0 bases, leaving 5 bases between them. Per the germline V gene, CDR1 is ENHRY and CDR2 is SYGVKD. This CDR3 is built from 11 residues. In DNA, the CDR3 is TGTGCCACCACTAGCACAGATACGCAGTATTTT. As protein: CATTSTDTQYF.

The rearrangement links TRBV13 to TRBJ2-2, with 8 bases lining up with TRBD2. This CDR3 has 24 residues. Trimming took 4 bases from V and 1 from J; bases not matched to a gene: 29. Germline CDR1 reads PRHDT; CDR2 reads FYEKMQ (reference sequence). CDR3: CASSSTEASLAGSQPYQNTGELFF. The DNA for the CDR3 is TGTGCCAGCAGCTCGACGGAGGCGAGTTTAGCGGGGTCCCAACCGTACCAGAACACCGGGGAGCTGTTTTTT.

The chain carries TRBV15 and TRBJ2-5; 11 bases are a match to TRBD1. V lost 8 bases, J lost 7 bases, and 9 bases stayed unmatched. Germline CDR1 and CDR2: LNHNV and YYDKDF (reference sequence). The CDR3 runs 14 residues. CDR3 sequence (DNA): TGTGCCACCGGTTTGGCGGGACAGGGGGGGACCCAGTACTTC. Translating gives CATGLAGQGGTQYF.

This clone has only a few counts. The chain recombines TRBV7-2 with TRBJ2-7, with 8 nucleotides matching TRBD2. V was clipped by 0 bases and J by 3 bases; unmatched bases: 4. This CDR3 has 15 residues. Germline CDR1 is SGHTA and CDR2 is FQGNSA. CDR3: CASSLASGEVYEQYF. The CDR3 nucleotides read TGTGCCAGCAGCTTAGCTAGCGGGGAGGTCTACGAGCAGTACTTC.

V gene TRBV27 combines with J gene TRBJ1-5; tentatively, D is TRBD1 (6 bases). This CDR3 contains 15 residues. Trimming took 2 bases from V and 0 from J, leaving 8 bases between them. Germline CDR1 reads MNHEY; CDR2 reads SMNVEV (reference sequence). Here the CDR3 reads CASSLRQASNQPQHF. CDR3 nucleotide sequence: TGTGCCAGCAGTTTACGACAGGCTAGCAATCAGCCCCAGCATTTT.

There are a few counts of this clone. This rearrangement joins TRBV5-6 to TRBJ2-7; no clear D. CDR3 length: 14 residues. V lost 2 bases to trimming and J lost 2 bases, with 11 bases between them. Germline values: CDR1 SGHDT, CDR2 YYEEEE. The CDR3 DNA follows: TGTGCCAGCAGCTTTGGCGCTGGTACCTACGAGCAGTACTTC. It yields the protein CASSFGAGTYEQYF.

V gene TRBV27 combines with J gene TRBJ2-1; D ambiguous. This CDR3 has 15 residues. CDR1 and CDR2 (germline): MNHEY, SMNVEV (reference sequence). The germline V and J ends were trimmed by 7 bases and 0 bases, with 13 bases remaining between them. The CDR3 protein is CASNRWESSYNEQFF. CDR3 DNA: TGTGCCAGCAATCGGTGGGAAAGCTCCTACAATGAGCAGTTCTTC.

The V and J genes are TRBV11-2 and TRBJ1-1, with D hard to call. Trimming pared 5 bases from V and 1 base from J, leaving 14 bases between. Germline V gives CDR1 SGHAT, CDR2 FQNNGV. This CDR3 region has 15 residues. The CDR3 DNA sequence: TGTGCCAGCAGCCATCAGAGACACGGGAACACTGAAGCTTTCTTT. Protein: CASSHQRHGNTEAFF.

V usage is TRBV18 and J usage is TRBJ2-4; 10 bases line up with TRBD1. From germline, CDR1 is KGHSH and CDR2 LQKENI. The CDR3 covers 16 residues. Trimming cost V 5 bases and J 6 bases; bases outside gene matches: 10. The CDR3 DNA reads as TGTGCCAGCTCATCTTTCCGGGACAGGGGCGGAAACATTCAGTACTTC. This codes for CASSSFRDRGGNIQYF.

The chain's CDR3 is CASSTWKRLAGDYEQYF. As DNA, the CDR3 is TGTGCCAGCAGTACTTGGAAGAGACTAGCGGGGGACTACGAGCAGTACTTC. This chain joins TRBV7-9 and TRBJ2-7; 12 bases agree with TRBD2. The CDR3 has 17 amino acids. Germline CDR1 is SEHNR and CDR2 is FQNEAQ (reference sequence). After removal of 6 bases from V and 3 bases from J, the junction contained 12 bases not matched to a gene.

The chain recombines TRBV27 with TRBJ1-2; TRBD1 might be the D (6 bases). Germline CDR1 MNHEY, CDR2 SMNVEV (reference sequence). Trimming cost V 1 base and J 8 bases, with 23 bases left between them. This CDR3 is 17 amino acids long. Here the CDR3 DNA reads TGTGCCAGCAGTTTATGGTCCGGGGGCCTTCTCTTGGGAGGCTACACCTTC. Its translation: CASSLWSGGLLLGGYTF.

The chain combines TRBV4-3 with TRBJ2-1, with D perhaps matching TRBD1 (5 bases). Trimming took off 0 bases at V and 2 bases at J, with 8 bases between the two ends. The CDR3 is made up of 15 amino acids. The germline gives CDR1 LGHNA, CDR2 YSLEER. This chain's CDR3 is CASSQDRDTYNEQFF. CDR3 in DNA: TGCGCCAGCAGCCAAGACAGGGATACCTACAATGAGCAGTTCTTC.

The chain couples TRBV4-1 to TRBJ2-1; D uncertain. The germline CDR1 and CDR2 sequences are MGHRA and YSYEKL. The CDR3 totals 12 residues. V was shortened by 1 base and J by 8 bases, with 6 bases between the two germline ends. The DNA for the CDR3 is TGCGCCAGCAGCCAAGGCTTACATGAGCAGTTCTTC. Translated, it gives CASSQGLHEQFF.